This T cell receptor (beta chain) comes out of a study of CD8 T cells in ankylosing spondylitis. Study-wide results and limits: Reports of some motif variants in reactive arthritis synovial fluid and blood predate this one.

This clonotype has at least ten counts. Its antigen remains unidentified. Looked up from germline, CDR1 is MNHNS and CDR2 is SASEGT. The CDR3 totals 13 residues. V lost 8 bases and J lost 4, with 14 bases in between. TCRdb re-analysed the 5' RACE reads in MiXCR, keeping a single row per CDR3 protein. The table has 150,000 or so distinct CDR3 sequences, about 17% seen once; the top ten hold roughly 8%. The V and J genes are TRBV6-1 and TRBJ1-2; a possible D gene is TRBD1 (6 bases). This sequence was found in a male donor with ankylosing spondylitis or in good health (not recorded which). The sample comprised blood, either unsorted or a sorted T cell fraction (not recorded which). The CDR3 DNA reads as TGTGCCAGCTCCCGAGGGGGGGCCTATGGCTACACCTTC. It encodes CASSRGGAYGYTF.